This T cell receptor beta chain originates from a study of blood T cell repertoires in COVID-19. Across the study: Specimens from acute and convalescent COVID-19 originated in the United States, Italy and Spain. From T cells, B-cell-depleted T cells, or PBMCs came the material, which was cDNA or gDNA.

While infection was still active, Seattle patients were enrolled and then followed longitudinally. As processed by the authors: Amplification from reference gene primers served as the basis for estimated nucleated cell counts. Generated by immunoSEQ multiplex PCR, the TCRdb table keeps only in-frame clones and is missing some. V, J and clone size reflect that table, while D and trimming were determined from the DNA. The sample includes 75,000 to 90,000 clones, just under 80% seen only once; the top ten take about a third. Sequences were obtained from peripheral blood. This TCR was sampled from a man in his 60s with COVID-19, enrolled during active disease.

CDR3 region: CASRSGANYGYTF. CDR3 nucleotide sequence: TGTGCCAGCAGAAGTGGAGCTAACTATGGCTACACCTTC. V is TRBV27 and J is TRBJ1-2; D ambiguous. The V gene's germline CDR1 is MNHEY and CDR2 SMNVEV (reference sequence). The CDR3 is 13 amino acids. V lost 6 bases and J lost 0, with 8 bases in between.